A single TCR beta chain is shown here with its context. CD8+ and CD4+ T cells from blood underwent TCR beta sequencing. Bulk CD8+ and CD4+ cells came from magnetic negative isolation; CD8+ TEMRA by FACS. Random-hexamer reverse transcription was applied to roughly 0.5 to 1 ug RNA. It was immunoSEQ multiplex PCR that amplified TCR beta CDR3 across 54 Vbeta and 13 Jbeta. Using its own MiXCR run on the immunoSEQ multiplex PCR reads, TCRdb lists one record per CDR3 protein. The sample lists about 440,000 distinct CDR3 sequences, roughly 85% occurring once. These data come from a study of CD8 T cells in Susac syndrome. The CDR3 contains 16 residues. Germline V gene sequence: CDR1 SNHLY, CDR2 FYNNEI. The V end was cut by 2 bases, the J end by 2 bases, with 16 bases between.

The chain links TRBV2 to TRBJ2-7; possible D gene TRBD2, 6 bases. The source material was CD8+ T cells from PBMCs. This TCR came from a human donor with multiple sclerosis. CDR3 DNA: TGTGCCAGCAGTGAAATGGGGACTGGATCTACCTACGAGCAGTACTTC. It codes for CASSEMGTGSTYEQYF.